This T cell receptor beta chain was identified in a study of blood T cell repertoires in COVID-19. Study context: COVID-19 samples collected from the United States, Italy and Spain covered acute and convalescent phases.

How the authors handled the data: Researchers report that nucleated cell counts were estimated from reference gene primer amplification. Generated by immunoSEQ multiplex PCR, the TCRdb table keeps only in-frame clones and is missing some. From that table come the V and J calls and clone size; the DNA was used to work out D and trimming. Of 200,000 to 300,000 clones detected, approximately 83% appear once; the ten largest clones hold about 3%. Germline loops: CDR1 KGHSH, CDR2 LQKENI. The V end was cut by 6 bases, the J end by 1 base, with 8 bases between. The CDR3 is 13 amino acids. The chain links TRBV18 to TRBJ2-3; the D is unclear. This clonotype was obtained from a woman aged 30 to 39 who had recovered from COVID-19. Sequenced sample: peripheral blood. The chain's CDR3 is CASSQFRTDTQYF. The CDR3 coding sequence is TGTGCCAGCTCGCAGTTCCGCACAGATACGCAGTATTTT.